Reported below is one TCR beta chain. All trial patients relapsed after autologous stem cell transplantation. This specimen comes from a study of PD-1 blockade in classical Hodgkin lymphoma. TCRdb keeps only in-frame clones here, not all; method: immunoSEQ multiplex PCR. The data contain about 24,000 clones, roughly 79% of them singletons. CDR1 and CDR2 from the germline V gene are KGHSY and FQNENV. V was cut by 4 bases and J by 6 bases, with 13 bases left in between. The CDR3 extends over 13 amino acids. The specimen was peripheral blood mononuclear cells (PBMCs), collected before the second cycle of nivolumab. The TCR originated in a human donor with classical Hodgkin lymphoma. The V gene is TRBV16, the J gene TRBJ2-7; D remains ambiguous. The CDR3 sequence: CASSPFLLSEQYF. In DNA form, the CDR3 reads TGTGCCAGCAGCCCGTTTCTACTAAGCGAGCAGTACTTC.